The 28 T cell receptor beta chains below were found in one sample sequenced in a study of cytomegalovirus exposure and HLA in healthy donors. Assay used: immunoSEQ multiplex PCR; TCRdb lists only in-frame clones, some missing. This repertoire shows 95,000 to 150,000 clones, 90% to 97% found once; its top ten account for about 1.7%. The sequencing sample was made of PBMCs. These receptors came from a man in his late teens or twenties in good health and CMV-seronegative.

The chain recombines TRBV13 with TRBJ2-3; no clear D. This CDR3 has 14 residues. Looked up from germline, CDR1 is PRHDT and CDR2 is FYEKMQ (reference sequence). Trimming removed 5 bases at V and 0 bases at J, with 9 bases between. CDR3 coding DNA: TGTGCCAGCAGCCCTCTACCTAGCACAGATACGCAGTATTTT. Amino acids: CASSPLPSTDTQYF.

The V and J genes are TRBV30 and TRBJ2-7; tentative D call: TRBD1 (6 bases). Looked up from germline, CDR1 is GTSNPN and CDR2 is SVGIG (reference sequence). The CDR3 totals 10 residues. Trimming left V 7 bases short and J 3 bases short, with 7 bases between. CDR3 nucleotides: TGTGCCTCAGGGGTCTACGAGCAGTACTTC. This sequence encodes CASGVYEQYF.

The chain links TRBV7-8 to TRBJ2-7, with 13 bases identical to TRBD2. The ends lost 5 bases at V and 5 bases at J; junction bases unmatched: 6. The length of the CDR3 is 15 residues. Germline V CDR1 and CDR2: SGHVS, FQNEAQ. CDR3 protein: CASSVGTSGIHEQYF. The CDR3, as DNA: TGTGCCAGCAGCGTCGGGACTAGCGGGATCCACGAGCAGTACTTC.

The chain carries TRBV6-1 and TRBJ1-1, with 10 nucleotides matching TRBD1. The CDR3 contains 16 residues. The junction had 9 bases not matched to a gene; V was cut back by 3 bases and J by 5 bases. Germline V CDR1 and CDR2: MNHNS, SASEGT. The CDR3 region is CASSDAGGQGDTEAFF. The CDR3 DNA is TGTGCCAGCAGTGATGCTGGAGGACAGGGGGATACTGAAGCTTTCTTT.

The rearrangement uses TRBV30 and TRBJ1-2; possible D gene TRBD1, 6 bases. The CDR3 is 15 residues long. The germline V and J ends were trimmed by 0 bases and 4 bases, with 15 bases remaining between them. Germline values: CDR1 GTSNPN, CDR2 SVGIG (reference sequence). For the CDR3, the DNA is TGTGCCTGGAGTGTTTCAGGGGTTTACGGCTATGGCTACACCTTC. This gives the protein CAWSVSGVYGYGYTF.

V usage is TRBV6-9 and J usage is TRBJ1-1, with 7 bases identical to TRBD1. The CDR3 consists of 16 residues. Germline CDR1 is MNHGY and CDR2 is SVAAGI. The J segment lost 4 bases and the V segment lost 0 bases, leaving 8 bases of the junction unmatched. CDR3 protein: CASSYSTDRATTEAFF. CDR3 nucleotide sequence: TGTGCCAGCAGTTATTCCACCGACAGGGCGACCACTGAAGCTTTCTTT.

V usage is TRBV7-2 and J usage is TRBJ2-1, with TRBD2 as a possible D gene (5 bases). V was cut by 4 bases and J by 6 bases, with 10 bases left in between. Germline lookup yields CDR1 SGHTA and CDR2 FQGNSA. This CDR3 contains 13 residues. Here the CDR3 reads CASSSRDGNEQFF. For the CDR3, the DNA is TGTGCCAGCAGCTCGAGGGATGGCAATGAGCAGTTCTTC.

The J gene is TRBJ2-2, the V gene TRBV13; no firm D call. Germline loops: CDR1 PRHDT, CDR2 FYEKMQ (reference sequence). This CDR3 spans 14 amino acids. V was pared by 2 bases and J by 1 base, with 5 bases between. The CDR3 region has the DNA TGTGCCAGCAGCTTACTAGGGAACACCGGGGAGCTGTTTTTT. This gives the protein CASSLLGNTGELFF.

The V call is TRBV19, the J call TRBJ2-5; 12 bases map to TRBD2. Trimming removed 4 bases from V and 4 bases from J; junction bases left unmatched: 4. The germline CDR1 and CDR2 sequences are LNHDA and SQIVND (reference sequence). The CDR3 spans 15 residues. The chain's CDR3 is CASSTRGLAGETQYF. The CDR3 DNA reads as TGTGCCAGTAGTACCCGGGGACTAGCGGGAGAGACCCAGTACTTC.

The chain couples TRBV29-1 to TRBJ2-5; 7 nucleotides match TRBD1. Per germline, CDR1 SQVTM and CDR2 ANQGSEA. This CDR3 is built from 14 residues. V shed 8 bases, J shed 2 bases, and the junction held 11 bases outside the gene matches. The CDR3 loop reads CSSSIPGQQETQYF. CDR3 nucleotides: TGCAGCTCTTCAATTCCGGGACAGCAAGAGACCCAGTACTTC.

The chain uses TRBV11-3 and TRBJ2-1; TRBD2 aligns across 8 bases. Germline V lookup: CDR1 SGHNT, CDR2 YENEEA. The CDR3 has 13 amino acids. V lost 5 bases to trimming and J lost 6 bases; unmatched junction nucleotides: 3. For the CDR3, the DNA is TGTGCCAGCAGCGCCGGGAGGGGCAATGAGCAGTTCTTC. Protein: CASSAGRGNEQFF.

CDR3 amino acids: CASSPSSGEQFF. The CDR3 DNA reads as TGTGCCAGCTCACCTTCTAGCGGTGAGCAGTTCTTC. This chain links TRBV18 with TRBJ2-1; 7 bases align to TRBD2. Germline-derived CDR1 and CDR2 are KGHSH and LQKENI. V gave up 3 bases and J gave up 9 bases; unmatched junction bases: 2. The length of the CDR3 is 12 residues.

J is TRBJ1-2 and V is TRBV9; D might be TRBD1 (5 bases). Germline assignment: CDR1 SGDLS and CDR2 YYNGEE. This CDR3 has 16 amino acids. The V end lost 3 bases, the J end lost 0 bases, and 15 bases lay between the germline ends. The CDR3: CASSDPDRGSNYGYTF. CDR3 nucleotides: TGTGCCAGCAGCGACCCCGACAGAGGCTCTAACTATGGCTACACCTTC. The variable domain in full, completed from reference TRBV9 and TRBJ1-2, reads DSGVTQTPKHLITATGQRVTLRCSPRSGDLSVYWYQQSLDQGLQFLIQYYNGEERAKGNILERFSAQQFPDLHSELNLSSLELGDSALYFCASSDPDRGSNYGYTFGSGTRLTVV.

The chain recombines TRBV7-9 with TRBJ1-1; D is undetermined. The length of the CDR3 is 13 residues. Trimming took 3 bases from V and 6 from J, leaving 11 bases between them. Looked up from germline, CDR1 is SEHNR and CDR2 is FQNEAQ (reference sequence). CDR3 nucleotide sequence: TGTGCCAGCAGCTTGGTCGGAACAGCTGAAGCTTTCTTT. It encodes CASSLVGTAEAFF. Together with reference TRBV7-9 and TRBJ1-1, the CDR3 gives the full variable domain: DTGVSQNPRHKITKRGQNVTFRCDPISEHNRLYWYRQTLGQGPEFLTYFQNEAQLEKSRLLSDRFSAERPKGSFSTLEIQRTEQGDSAMYLCASSLVGTAEAFFGQGTRLTVV.

CDR3: CASRLAPNTGELFF. The CDR3 bases are TGTGCCAGTCGACTAGCGCCTAACACCGGGGAGCTGTTTTTT. The chain combines TRBV19 with TRBJ2-2; 8 bases agree with TRBD2. CDR1 is LNHDA, CDR2 SQIVND, per germline (reference sequence). There are 14 residues in the CDR3. The V segment lost 8 bases and the J segment 2 bases; nucleotides outside the gene matches: 4. Using reference TRBV19 and TRBJ2-2 for the parts outside the CDR3, the full variable domain is DGGITQSPKYLFRKEGQNVTLSCEQNLNHDAMYWYRQDPGQGLRLIYYSQIVNDFQKGDIAEGYSVSREKKESFPLTVTSAQKNPTAFYLCASRLAPNTGELFFGEGSRLTVL.

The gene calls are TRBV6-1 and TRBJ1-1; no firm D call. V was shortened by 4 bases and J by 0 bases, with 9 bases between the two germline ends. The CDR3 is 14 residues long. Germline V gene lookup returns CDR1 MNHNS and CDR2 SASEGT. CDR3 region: CASSVLVMNTEAFF. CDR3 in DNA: TGTGCCAGCAGTGTTTTAGTCATGAACACTGAAGCTTTCTTT.

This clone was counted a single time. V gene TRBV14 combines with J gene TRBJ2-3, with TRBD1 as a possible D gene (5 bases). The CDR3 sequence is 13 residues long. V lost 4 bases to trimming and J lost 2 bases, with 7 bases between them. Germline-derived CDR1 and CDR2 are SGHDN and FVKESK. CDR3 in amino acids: CASSRQYTDTQYF. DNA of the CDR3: TGTGCCAGCAGCCGACAGTACACAGATACGCAGTATTTT. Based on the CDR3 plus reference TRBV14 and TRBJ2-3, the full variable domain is EAGVTQFPSHSVIEKGQTVTLRCDPISGHDNLYWYRRVMGKEIKFLLHFVKESKQDESGMPNNRFLAERTGGTYSTLKVQPAELEDSGVYFCASSRQYTDTQYFGPGTRLTVL.

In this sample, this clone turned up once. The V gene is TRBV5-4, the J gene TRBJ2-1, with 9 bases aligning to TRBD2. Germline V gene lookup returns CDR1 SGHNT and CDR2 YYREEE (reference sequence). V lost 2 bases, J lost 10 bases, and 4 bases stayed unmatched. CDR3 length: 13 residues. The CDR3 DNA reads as TGTGCCAGCAGCTTAATAGCGGGAGTCGAGCAGTTCTTC. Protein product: CASSLIAGVEQFF.

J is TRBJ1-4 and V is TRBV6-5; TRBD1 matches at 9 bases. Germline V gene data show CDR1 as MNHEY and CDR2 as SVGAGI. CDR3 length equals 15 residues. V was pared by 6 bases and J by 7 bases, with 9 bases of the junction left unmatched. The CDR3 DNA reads TGTGCCAGCAGCCGAGGGGGGACAGGGACTGAAAAACTGTTTTTT. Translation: CASSRGGTGTEKLFF.

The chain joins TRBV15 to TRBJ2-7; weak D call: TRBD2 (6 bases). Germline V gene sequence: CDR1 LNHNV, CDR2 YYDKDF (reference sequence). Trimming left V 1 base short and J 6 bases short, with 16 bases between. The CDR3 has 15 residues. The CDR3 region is CATSRGGPAEGEQYF. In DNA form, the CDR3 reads TGTGCCACCAGCAGAGGTGGCCCCGCGGAGGGCGAGCAGTACTTC.

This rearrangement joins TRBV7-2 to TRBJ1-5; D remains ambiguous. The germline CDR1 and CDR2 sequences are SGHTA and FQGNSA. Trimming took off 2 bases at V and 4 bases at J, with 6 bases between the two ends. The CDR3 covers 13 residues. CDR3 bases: TGTGCCAGCAGCTTACCGGGAAATCAGCCCCAGCATTTT. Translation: CASSLPGNQPQHF.

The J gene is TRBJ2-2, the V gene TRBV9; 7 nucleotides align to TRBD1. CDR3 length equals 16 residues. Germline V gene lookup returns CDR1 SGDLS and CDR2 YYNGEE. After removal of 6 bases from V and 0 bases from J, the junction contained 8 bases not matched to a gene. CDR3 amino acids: CASTAAGTANTGELFF. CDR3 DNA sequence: TGTGCCAGCACCGCGGCCGGGACAGCGAACACCGGGGAGCTGTTTTTT. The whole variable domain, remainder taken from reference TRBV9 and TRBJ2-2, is DSGVTQTPKHLITATGQRVTLRCSPRSGDLSVYWYQQSLDQGLQFLIQYYNGEERAKGNILERFSAQQFPDLHSELNLSSLELGDSALYFCASTAAGTANTGELFFGEGSRLTVL.

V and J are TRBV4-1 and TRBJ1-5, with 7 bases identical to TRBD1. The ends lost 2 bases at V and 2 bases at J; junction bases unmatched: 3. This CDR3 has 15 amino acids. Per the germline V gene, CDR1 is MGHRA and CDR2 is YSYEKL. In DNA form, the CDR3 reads TGCGCCAGCAGCCAACCCGACAGGGGCAATCAGCCCCAGCATTTT. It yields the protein CASSQPDRGNQPQHF.

For the CDR3, the DNA is TGTGCCAGCAGCTCGGGCGGGAGAGGGTACAATGAGCAGTTCTTC. It codes for CASSSGGRGYNEQFF. The rearrangement links TRBV7-6 to TRBJ2-1, with 7 bases aligning to TRBD2. The CDR3 extends over 15 amino acids. CDR1 SGHVS and CDR2 FNYEAQ come from the germline V gene. V trimming: 4 bases; J trimming: 4 bases; junction bases outside the gene matches: 7. The full variable domain, completed using reference TRBV7-6 and TRBJ2-1, is GAGVSQSPRYKVTKRGQDVALRCDPISGHVSLYWYRQALGQGPEFLTYFNYEAQQDKSGLPNDRFSAERPEGSISTLTIQRTEQRDSAMYRCASSSGGRGYNEQFFGPGTRLTVL.

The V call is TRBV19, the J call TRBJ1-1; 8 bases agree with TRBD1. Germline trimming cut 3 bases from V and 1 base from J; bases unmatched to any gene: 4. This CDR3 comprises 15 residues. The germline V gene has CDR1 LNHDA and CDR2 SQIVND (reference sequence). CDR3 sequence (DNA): TGTGCCAGTAGTATGGACAGGGTTGGGAACACTGAAGCTTTCTTT. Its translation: CASSMDRVGNTEAFF. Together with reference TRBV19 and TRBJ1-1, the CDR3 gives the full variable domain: DGGITQSPKYLFRKEGQNVTLSCEQNLNHDAMYWYRQDPGQGLRLIYYSQIVNDFQKGDIAEGYSVSREKKESFPLTVTSAQKNPTAFYLCASSMDRVGNTEAFFGQGTRLTVV.

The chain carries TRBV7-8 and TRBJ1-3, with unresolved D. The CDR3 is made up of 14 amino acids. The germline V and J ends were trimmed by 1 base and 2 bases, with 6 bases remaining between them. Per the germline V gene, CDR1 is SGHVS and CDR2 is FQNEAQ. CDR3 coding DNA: TGTGCCAGCAGCTTAGAGAGGGCTGGAAACACCATATATTTT. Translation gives CASSLERAGNTIYF.

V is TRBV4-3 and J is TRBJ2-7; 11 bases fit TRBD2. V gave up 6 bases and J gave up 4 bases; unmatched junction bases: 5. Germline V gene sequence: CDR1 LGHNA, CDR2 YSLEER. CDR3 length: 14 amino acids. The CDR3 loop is CASRRTSGSYEQYF. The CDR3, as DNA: TGCGCCAGCAGGCGGACTAGCGGGTCTTACGAGCAGTACTTC.

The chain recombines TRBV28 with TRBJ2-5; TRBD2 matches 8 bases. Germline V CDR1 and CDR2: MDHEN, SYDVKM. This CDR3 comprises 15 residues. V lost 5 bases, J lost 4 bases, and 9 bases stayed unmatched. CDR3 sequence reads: CASSHSGRPPETQYF. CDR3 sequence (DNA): TGTGCCAGCAGTCACAGCGGGAGACCGCCAGAGACCCAGTACTTC. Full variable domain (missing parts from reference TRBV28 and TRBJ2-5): DVKVTQSSRYLVKRTGEKVFLECVQDMDHENMFWYRQDPGLGLRLIYFSYDVKMKEKGDIPEGYSVSREKKERFSLILESASTNQTSMYLCASSHSGRPPETQYFGPGTRLLVL.